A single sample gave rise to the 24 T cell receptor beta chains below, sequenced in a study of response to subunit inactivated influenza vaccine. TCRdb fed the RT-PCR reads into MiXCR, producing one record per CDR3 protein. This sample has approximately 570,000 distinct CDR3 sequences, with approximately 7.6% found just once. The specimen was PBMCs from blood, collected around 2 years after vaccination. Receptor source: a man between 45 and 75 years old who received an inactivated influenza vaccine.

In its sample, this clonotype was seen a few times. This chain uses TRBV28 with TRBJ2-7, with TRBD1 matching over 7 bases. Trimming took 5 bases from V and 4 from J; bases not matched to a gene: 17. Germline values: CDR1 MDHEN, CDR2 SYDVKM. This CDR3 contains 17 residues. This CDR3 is CASSPLRGDRVAYEQYF. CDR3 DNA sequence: TGTGCCAGCAGTCCCCTGAGGGGTGACAGGGTGGCTTACGAGCAGTACTTC.

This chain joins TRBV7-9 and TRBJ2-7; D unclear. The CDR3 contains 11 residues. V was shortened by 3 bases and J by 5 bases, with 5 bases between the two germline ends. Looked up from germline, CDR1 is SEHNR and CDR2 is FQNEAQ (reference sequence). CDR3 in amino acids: CASSFMDEQYF. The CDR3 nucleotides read TGTGCCAGCAGCTTCATGGACGAGCAGTACTTC.

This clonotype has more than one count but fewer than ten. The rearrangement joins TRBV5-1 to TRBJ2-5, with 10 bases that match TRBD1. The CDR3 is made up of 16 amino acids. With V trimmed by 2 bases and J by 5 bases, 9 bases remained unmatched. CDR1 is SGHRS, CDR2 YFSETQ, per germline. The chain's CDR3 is CASSFSPGQGRETQYF. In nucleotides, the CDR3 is TGCGCCAGCAGCTTCAGTCCGGGACAGGGGCGGGAGACCCAGTACTTC.

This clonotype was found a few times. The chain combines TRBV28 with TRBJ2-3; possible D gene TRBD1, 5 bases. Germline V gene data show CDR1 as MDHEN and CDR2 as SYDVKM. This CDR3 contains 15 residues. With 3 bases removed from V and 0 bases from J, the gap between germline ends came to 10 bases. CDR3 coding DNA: TGTGCCAGCAGTTTTATGAGACAGAGCACAGATACGCAGTATTTT. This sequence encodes CASSFMRQSTDTQYF.

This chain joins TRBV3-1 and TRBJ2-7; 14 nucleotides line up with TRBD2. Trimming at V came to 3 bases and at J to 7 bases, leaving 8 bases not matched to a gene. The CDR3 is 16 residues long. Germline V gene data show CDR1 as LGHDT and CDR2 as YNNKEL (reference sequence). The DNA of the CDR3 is TGTGCCAGCAGCCAGGCAGGGACTAGCGGGAGTAGGGAGCAGTACTTC. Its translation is CASSQAGTSGSREQYF.

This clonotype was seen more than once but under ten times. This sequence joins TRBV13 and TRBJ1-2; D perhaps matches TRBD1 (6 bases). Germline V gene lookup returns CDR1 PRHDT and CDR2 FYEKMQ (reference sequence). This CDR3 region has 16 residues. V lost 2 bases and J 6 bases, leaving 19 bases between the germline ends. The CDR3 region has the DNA TGTGCCAGCAGCTTAATAACCTGGGGGGCAGTAAATGGCTACACCTTC. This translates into CASSLITWGAVNGYTF.

The CDR3: CASSPYGSGSGSYEQYF. The CDR3 region has the DNA TGTGCCAGCAGCCCATACGGGAGCGGGAGCGGGTCCTACGAGCAGTACTTC. This sequence joins TRBV9 and TRBJ2-7; 8 bases are shared with TRBD2. This CDR3 has 17 amino acids. Trimming at V came to 4 bases and at J to 1 base, leaving 13 bases not matched to a gene. Per the germline V gene, CDR1 is SGDLS and CDR2 is YYNGEE.

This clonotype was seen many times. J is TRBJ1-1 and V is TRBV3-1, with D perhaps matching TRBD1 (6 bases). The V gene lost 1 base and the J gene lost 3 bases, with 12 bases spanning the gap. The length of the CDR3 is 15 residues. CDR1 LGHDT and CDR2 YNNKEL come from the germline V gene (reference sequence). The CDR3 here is CASSQAARGDTEAFF. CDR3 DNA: TGTGCCAGCAGCCAAGCGGCGAGGGGGGACACTGAAGCTTTCTTT.

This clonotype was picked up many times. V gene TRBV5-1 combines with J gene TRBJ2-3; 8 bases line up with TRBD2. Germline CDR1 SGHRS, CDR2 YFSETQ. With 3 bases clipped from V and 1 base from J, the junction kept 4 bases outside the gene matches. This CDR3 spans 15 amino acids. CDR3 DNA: TGCGCCAGCAGCTCGCGGGGGGCACGCACAGATACGCAGTATTTT. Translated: CASSSRGARTDTQYF.

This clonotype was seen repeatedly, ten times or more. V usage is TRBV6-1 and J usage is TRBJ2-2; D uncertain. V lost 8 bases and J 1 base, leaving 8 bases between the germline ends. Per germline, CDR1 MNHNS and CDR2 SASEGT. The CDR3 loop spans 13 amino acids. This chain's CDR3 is CASHGVNTGELFF. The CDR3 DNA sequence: TGTGCCAGCCACGGCGTGAACACCGGGGAGCTGTTTTTT.

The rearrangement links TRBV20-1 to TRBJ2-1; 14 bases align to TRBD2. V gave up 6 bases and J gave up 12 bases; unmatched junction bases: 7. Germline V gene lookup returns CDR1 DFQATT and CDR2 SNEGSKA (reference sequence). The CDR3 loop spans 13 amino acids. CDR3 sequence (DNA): TGCAGTGCCGGGACTAGCGGGAGAAGGTGGCAGTTCTTC. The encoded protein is CSAGTSGRRWQFF.

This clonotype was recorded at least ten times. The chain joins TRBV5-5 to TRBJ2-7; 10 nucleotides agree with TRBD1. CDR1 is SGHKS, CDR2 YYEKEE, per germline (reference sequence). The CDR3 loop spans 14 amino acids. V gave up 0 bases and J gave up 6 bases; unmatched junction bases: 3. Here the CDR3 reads CASSLEGQGSEQYF. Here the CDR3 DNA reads TGTGCCAGCAGCTTGGAGGGACAGGGGTCCGAGCAGTACTTC.

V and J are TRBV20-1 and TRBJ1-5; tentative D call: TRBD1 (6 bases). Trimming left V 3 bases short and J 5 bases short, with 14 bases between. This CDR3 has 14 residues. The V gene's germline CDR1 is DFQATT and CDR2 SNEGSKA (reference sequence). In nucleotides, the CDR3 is TGCAGTGCTAGTGGCGCAGGGGCTCATCAGCCCCAGCATTTT. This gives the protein CSASGAGAHQPQHF.

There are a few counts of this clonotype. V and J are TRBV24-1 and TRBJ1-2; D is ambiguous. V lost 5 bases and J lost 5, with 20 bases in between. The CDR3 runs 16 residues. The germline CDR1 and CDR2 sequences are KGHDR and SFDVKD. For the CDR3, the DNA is TGTGCCACCAGTGGTTTCGAGGGATCCACCTCATATGGCTACACCTTC. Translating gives CATSGFEGSTSYGYTF.

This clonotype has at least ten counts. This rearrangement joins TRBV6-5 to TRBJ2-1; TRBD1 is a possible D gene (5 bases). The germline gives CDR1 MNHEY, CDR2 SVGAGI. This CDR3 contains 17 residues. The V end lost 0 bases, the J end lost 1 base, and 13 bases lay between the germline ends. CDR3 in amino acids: CASSYSQGTFSYNEQFF. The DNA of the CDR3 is TGTGCCAGCAGTTACTCTCAGGGAACGTTTTCCTACAATGAGCAGTTCTTC.

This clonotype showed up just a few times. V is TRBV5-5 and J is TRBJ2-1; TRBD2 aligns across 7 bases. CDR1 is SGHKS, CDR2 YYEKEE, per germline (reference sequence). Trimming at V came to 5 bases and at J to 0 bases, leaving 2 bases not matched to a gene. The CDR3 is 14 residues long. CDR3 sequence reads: CASSGGGSYNEQFF. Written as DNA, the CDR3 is TGTGCCAGCAGTGGGGGGGGCTCCTACAATGAGCAGTTCTTC.

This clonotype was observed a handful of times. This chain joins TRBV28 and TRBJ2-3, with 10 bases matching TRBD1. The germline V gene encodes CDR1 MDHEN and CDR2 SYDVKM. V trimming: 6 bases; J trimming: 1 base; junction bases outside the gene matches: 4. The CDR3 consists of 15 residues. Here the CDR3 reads CASRRQGAGTDTQYF. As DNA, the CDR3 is TGTGCCAGCAGGAGACAGGGGGCTGGCACAGATACGCAGTATTTT.

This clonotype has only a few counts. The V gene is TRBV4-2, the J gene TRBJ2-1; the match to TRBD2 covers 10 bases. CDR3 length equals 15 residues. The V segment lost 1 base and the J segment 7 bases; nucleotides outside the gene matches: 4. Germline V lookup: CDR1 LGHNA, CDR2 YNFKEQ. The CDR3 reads CASSQASGGGNEQFF. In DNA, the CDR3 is TGTGCCAGCAGCCAAGCTAGCGGGGGTGGAAATGAGCAGTTCTTC.

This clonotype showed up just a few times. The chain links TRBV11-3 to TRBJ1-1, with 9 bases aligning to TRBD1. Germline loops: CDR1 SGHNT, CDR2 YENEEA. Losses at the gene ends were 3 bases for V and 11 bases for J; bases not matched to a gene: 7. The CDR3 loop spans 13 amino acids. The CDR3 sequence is CASSFGTGFGAFF. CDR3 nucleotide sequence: TGTGCCAGCAGCTTCGGGACAGGGTTTGGTGCTTTCTTT. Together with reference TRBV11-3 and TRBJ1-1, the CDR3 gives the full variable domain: EAGVVQSPRYKIIEKKQPVAFWCNPISGHNTLYWYLQNLGQGPELLIRYENEEAVDDSQLPKDRFSAERLKGVDSTLKIQPAELGDSAVYLCASSFGTGFGAFFGQGTRLTVV.

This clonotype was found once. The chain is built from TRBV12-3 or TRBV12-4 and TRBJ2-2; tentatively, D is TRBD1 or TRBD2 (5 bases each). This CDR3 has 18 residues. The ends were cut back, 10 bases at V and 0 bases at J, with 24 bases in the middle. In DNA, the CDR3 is TGTGCCATCTGTTTAGTGCCGGGGCAGGTCGCGAACACCGGGGAGCTGTTTTTT. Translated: CAICLVPGQVANTGELFF.

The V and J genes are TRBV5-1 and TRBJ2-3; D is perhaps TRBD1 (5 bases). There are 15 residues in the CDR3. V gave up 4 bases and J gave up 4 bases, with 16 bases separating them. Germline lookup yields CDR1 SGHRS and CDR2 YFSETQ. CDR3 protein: CASSLDSRGPDTQYF. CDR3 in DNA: TGCGCCAGCAGCCTCGACAGTCGCGGACCAGATACGCAGTATTTT.

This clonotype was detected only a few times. CDR3 nucleotides: TGTGCTACCACGGCAAGTACCTACGAGCAGTACTTC. It translates to CATTASTYEQYF. This chain links TRBV28 with TRBJ2-7; no clear D. Germline lookup yields CDR1 MDHEN and CDR2 SYDVKM. The CDR3 has 12 residues.

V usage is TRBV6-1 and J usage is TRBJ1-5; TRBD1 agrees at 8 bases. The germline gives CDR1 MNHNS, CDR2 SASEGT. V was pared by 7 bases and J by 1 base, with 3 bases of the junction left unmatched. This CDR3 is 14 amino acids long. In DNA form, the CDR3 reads TGTGCCAGCACTCACAGGGGGAGCAATCAGCCCCAGCATTTT. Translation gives CASTHRGSNQPQHF.

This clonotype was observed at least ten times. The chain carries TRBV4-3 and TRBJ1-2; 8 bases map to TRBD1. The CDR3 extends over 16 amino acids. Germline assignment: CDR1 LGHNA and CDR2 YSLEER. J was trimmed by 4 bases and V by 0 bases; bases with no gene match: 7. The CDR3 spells CASSQDWGDRSYGYTF. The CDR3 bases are TGCGCCAGCAGCCAAGATTGGGGGGACAGGAGCTATGGCTACACCTTC.